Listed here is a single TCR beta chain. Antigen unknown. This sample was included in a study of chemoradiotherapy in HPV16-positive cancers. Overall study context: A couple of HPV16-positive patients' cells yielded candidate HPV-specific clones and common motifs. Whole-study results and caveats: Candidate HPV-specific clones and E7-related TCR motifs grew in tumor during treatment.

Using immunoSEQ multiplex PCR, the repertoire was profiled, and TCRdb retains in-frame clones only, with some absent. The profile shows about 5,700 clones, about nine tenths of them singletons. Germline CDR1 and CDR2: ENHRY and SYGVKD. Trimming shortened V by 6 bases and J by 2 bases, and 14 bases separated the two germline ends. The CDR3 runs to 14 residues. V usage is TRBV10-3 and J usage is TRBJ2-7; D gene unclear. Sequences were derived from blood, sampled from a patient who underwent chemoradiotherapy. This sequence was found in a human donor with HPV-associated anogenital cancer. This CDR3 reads CAIRTNRVPYEQYF. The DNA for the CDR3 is TGTGCCATCAGGACAAACCGGGTTCCCTACGAGCAGTACTTC.